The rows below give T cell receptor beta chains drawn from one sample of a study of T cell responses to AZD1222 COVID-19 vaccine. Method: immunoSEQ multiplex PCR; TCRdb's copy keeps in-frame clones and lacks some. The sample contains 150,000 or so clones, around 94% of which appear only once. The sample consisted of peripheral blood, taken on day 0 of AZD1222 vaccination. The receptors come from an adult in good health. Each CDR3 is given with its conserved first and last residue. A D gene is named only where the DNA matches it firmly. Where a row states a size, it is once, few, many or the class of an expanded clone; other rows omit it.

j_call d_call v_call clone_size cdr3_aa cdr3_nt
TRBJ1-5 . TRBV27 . CASSSWRNQPQHF TGTGCCAGCAGTTCGTGGAGAAATCAGCCCCAGCATTTT
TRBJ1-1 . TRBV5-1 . CASSDAENTEAFF TGCGCCAGCAGTGATGCGGAAAACACTGAAGCTTTCTTT
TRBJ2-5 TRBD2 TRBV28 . CASSRSGGQETQYF TGTGCCAGCAGTCGGTCGGGGGGCCAAGAGACCCAGTACTTC
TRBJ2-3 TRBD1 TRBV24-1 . CAIGTGSTDTQYF TGTGCCATTGGGACAGGGAGCACAGATACGCAGTATTTT
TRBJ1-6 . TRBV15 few CATSTRTSLSPLHF TGTGCCACCAGCACGAGGACATCCCTTTCACCCCTCCACTTT
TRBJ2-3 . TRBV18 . CASSPPMADTQYF TGTGCCAGCTCACCACCCATGGCAGATACGCAGTATTTT
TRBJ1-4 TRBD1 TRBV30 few CAWRNSPTGDEKLFF TGTGCCTGGAGGAACTCCCCGACAGGGGATGAAAAACTGTTTTTT
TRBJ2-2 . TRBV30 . CAWSANPHSGDPGELFF TGTGCCTGGAGTGCCAACCCACACTCCGGCGACCCCGGGGAGCTGTTTTTT
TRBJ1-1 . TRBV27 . CASSLRPNTEAFF TGTGCCAGCAGCCTTCGGCCGAACACTGAAGCTTTCTTT
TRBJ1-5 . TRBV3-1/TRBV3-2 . CASSQDREQPQHF TGTGCCAGCAGCCAAGACAGGGAGCAGCCCCAGCATTTT
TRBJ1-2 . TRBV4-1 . CASSQGVGGGDGYTF TGCGCCAGCAGCCAAGGAGTGGGGGGAGGGGACGGCTACACCTTC
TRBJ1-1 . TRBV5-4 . CASSLVGQGGEAFF TGTGCCAGCAGCTTGGTCGGTCAGGGAGGGGAAGCTTTCTTT
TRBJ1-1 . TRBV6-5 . CASSYGGPYTEAFF TGTGCCAGCAGTTACGGGGGGCCTTACACTGAAGCTTTCTTT
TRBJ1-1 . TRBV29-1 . CSVTHRLGTEAFF TGCAGCGTTACACACAGGCTGGGCACTGAAGCTTTCTTT
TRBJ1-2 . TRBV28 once CASSYSPRYGYTF TGTGCCAGCAGTTACAGCCCTAGGTATGGCTACACCTTC
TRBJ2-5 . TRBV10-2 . CASTRQNQETQYF TGCGCCAGCACTAGACAGAATCAAGAGACCCAGTACTTC
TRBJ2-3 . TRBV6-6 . CASTRDTGRDTQYF TGTGCCAGCACCCGGGACACAGGCAGGGATACGCAGTATTTT
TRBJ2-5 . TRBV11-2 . CASSLSFLQYF TGTGCCAGCAGCTTATCTTTCCTCCAGTACTTC
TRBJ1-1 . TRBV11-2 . CASRIGGTAEAFF TGTGCCAGCAGGATAGGGGGGACCGCTGAAGCTTTCTTT
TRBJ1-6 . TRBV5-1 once CASTVSSYNSPLHF TGCGCCAGCACCGTAAGCTCCTATAATTCACCCCTCCACTTT
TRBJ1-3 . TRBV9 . CASSRDPDTGNTIYF TGTGCCAGCAGTAGGGACCCCGACACTGGAAACACCATATATTTT
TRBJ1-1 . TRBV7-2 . CASSLDSMNTEAFF TGTGCCAGCAGCTTGGATAGCATGAACACTGAAGCTTTCTTT
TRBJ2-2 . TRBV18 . CASSPSLERRAGELFF TGTGCCAGCTCACCAAGCCTGGAGAGACGGGCCGGGGAGCTGTTTTTT
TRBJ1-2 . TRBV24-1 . CATSDSNYGYTF TGTGCCACCAGTGACAGCAACTATGGCTACACCTTC
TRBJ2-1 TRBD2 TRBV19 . CASSIGALAGGPSSYNEQFF TGTGCCAGTAGTATAGGGGCCCTAGCGGGAGGCCCCAGCTCCTACAATGAGCAGTTCTTC
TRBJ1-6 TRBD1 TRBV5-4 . CASSIGTAGTNNSPLHF TGTGCCAGCAGCATCGGGACAGCTGGAACCAATAATTCACCCCTCCACTTT
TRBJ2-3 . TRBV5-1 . CASSPSSTTSTDTQYF TGCGCCAGCAGCCCCTCCTCTACAACTAGCACAGATACGCAGTATTTT
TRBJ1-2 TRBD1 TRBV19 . CASTWTGGKYGYTF TGTGCCAGTACCTGGACAGGGGGCAAGTATGGCTACACCTTC
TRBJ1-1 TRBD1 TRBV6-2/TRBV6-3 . CASSTFGELGTGWTEAFF TGTGCCAGCAGTACTTTCGGGGAGTTGGGGACAGGGTGGACTGAAGCTTTCTTT
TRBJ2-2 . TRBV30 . CAWSVRDRNTGELFF TGTGCCTGGAGTGTAAGGGACCGCAACACCGGGGAGCTGTTTTTT
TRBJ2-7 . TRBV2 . CASSEDTTGVTEQYF TGTGCCAGCAGTGAAGATACAACCGGGGTCACCGAGCAGTACTTC
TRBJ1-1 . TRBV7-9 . CASSLQLGTNTEAFF TGTGCCAGCAGCTTACAGCTGGGCACGAACACTGAAGCTTTCTTT
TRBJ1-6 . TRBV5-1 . CASSLVGTYNSPLHF TGCGCCAGCAGCTTGGTGGGCACCTATAATTCACCCCTCCACTTT
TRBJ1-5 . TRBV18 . CASSPGDSFQPQHF TGTGCCAGCTCACCGGGCGACAGTTTTCAGCCCCAGCATTTT
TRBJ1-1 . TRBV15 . CATSRDTGSEAFF TGTGCCACCAGCAGAGATACCGGGAGTGAAGCTTTCTTT
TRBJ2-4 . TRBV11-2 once CASSLYKGPTAPKNIQYF TGTGCCAGCAGCCTCTATAAGGGGCCAACGGCACCGAAAAACATTCAGTACTTC
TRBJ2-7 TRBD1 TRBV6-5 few CASSYRQGAYEQYF TGTGCCAGCAGTTACCGACAGGGCGCCTACGAGCAGTACTTC
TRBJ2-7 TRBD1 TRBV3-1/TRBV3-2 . CASSPGQLLSSYEQYF TGTGCCAGCAGCCCGGGACAGCTCCTAAGCTCCTACGAGCAGTACTTC
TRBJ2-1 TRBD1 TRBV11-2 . CASSLGDRGKQFF TGTGCCAGCAGCTTAGGGGACAGGGGGAAGCAGTTCTTC
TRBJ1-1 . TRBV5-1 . CASSWGAQAMNTEAFF TGCGCCAGCAGCTGGGGGGCACAGGCGATGAACACTGAAGCTTTCTTT
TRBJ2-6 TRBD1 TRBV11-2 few CASGRQGAGANVLTF TGTGCCAGCGGGCGACAGGGGGCCGGGGCCAACGTCCTGACTTTC
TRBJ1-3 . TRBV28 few CASSLKPNTIYF TGTGCCAGCAGTTTGAAACCAAACACCATATATTTT
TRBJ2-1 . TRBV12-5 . CASGPEGNEQFF TGTGCTAGTGGTCCGGAGGGGAATGAGCAGTTCTTC
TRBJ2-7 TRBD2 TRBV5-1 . CASSLAGGIESYEQYF TGCGCCAGCAGCTTGGCCGGGGGGATTGAGTCCTACGAGCAGTACTTC
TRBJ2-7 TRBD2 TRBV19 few CASSLPRASGSYEQYF TGTGCCAGTAGTCTCCCCCGGGCTAGCGGTTCTTACGAGCAGTACTTC
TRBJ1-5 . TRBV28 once CASSLRSLAFQPQHF TGTGCCAGCAGTTTAAGATCTTTGGCTTTCCAGCCCCAGCATTTT
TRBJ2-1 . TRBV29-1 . CSYKGFSYNEQFF TGCAGCTATAAGGGTTTCTCCTACAATGAGCAGTTCTTC
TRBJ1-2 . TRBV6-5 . CASTGGSNYGYTF TGTGCCAGCACGGGCGGCTCTAACTATGGCTACACCTTC
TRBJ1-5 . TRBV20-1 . CSASRGGLGDNQPQHF TGCAGTGCTAGTCGGGGAGGGCTAGGGGACAATCAGCCCCAGCATTTT
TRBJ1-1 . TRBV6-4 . CASRKYPGLTEAFF TGTGCCAGCAGAAAGTATCCAGGGCTAACTGAAGCTTTCTTT
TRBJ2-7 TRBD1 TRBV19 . CASSYKDRGYEQYF TGTGCCAGTAGTTACAAGGACAGGGGCTACGAGCAGTACTTC
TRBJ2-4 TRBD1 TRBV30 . CAWSAVTGNIQYF TGTGCCTGGAGTGCCGTGACAGGGAATATTCAGTACTTC
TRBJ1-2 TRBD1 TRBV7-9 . CASSLTGARIYTF TGTGCCAGCAGCTTGACAGGGGCCAGGATCTACACCTTC
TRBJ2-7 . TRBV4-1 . CASSQSGVASGEQYF TGCGCCAGCAGCCAATCAGGGGTGGCATCGGGGGAGCAGTACTTC
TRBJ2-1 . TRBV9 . CASSVGRGVNEQFF TGTGCCAGCAGCGTAGGGAGGGGAGTCAATGAGCAGTTCTTC